The sequence of this TCR beta chain was determined in a study of OX40 agonist ivuxolimab in advanced cancers. About the study: The treatment was a fully human IgG2 OX40 agonist, ivuxolimab.

Of note for this clone: Antigen: not known.

Germline-derived CDR1 and CDR2 are LGHNA and YSLEER. CDR3 length: 14 amino acids. V shed 1 base, J shed 2 bases, and the junction held 1 base outside the gene matches. The table came from immunoSEQ multiplex PCR; TCRdb's copy has only in-frame clones and leaves some out. Of around 46,000 clones in the sample, around 89% are singletons; the top ten hold approximately 10%. Researchers took blood at baseline, on cycle 4 day 1, and on cycle 7 day 1. Whole-study results and caveats: Nonresponders, in some cases, also had low normalized T-cell clonal expansion. Antigen specificity was not determined for the expanded peripheral T cells.

The specimen comprised CD4+ or CD8+ T cells sorted from blood, sampled in a trial of the OX40 agonist ivuxolimab. The TCR was taken from an adult with an advanced solid tumor such as melanoma, head and neck, liver or kidney cancer. The chain recombines TRBV4-3 with TRBJ2-7; 8 bases line up with TRBD1. The CDR3 loop reads CASSQGQGTYEQYF. CDR3 coding DNA: TGCGCCAGCAGCCAAGGACAGGGGACCTACGAGCAGTACTTC.